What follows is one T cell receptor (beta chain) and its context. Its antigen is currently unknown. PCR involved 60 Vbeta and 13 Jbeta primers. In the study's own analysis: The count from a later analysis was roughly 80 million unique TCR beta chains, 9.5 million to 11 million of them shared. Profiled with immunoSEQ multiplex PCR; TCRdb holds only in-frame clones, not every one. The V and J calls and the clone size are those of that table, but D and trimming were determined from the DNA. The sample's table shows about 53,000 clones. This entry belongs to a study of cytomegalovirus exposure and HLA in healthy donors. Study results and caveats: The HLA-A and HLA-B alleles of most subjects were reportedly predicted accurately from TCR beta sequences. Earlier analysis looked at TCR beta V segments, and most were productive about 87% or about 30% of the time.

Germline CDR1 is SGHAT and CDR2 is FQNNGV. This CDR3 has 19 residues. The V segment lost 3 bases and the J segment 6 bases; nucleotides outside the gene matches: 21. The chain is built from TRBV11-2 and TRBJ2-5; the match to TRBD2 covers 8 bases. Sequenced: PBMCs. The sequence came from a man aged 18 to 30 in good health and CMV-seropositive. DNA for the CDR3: TGTGCCAGCAGCTTTTCGTTAGGGGCGGGAGGTACCAATACACAGACCCAGTACTTC. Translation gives CASSFSLGAGGTNTQTQYF.